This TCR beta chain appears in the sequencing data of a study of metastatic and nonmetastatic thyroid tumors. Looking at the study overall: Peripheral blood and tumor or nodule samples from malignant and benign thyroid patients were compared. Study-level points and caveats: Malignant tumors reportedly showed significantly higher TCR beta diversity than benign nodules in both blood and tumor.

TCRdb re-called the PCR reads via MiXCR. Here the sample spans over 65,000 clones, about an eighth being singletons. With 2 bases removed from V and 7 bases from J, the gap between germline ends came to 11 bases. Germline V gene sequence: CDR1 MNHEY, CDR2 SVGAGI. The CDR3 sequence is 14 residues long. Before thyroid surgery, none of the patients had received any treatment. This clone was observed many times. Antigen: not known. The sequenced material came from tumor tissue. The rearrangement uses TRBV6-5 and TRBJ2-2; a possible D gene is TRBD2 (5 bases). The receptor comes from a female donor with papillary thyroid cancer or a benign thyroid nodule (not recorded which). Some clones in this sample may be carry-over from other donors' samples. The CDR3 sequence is CASSYRDKGGELFF. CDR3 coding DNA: TGTGCCAGCAGTTACCGGGATAAGGGCGGGGAGCTGTTTTTT.